This T cell receptor (beta chain) emerged from a study of blood T cells in healthy people across ages. From germline, CDR1 is DFQATT and CDR2 SNEGSKA (reference sequence). The ends were cut back, 5 bases at V and 3 bases at J, with 13 bases in the middle. The CDR3 is 13 residues long. Each donor's blood draw was approximately 10 milliliters of peripheral blood. A second roughly 7 to 11 cycle PCR used barcoded and J-beta primers. With 12 random nucleotides, a template-switch adaptor tagged each individual cDNA molecule. TCRdb re-analysed the 5' RACE reads in MiXCR, keeping a single row per CDR3 protein. The sample shows over 1,500,000 distinct CDR3 sequences, about 39% of them seen only once.

The chain recombines TRBV20-1 with TRBJ1-1, with D possibly being TRBD1 (6 bases). This TCR was sampled from a human donor in good health. The source material was blood. This CDR3 is CSALTTGYTEAFF. CDR3 nucleotide sequence: TGCAGTGCTCTCACTACAGGGTACACTGAAGCTTTCTTT.